This TCR beta chain was found in a study of CD8 T cells in Susac syndrome. Random hexamers were used to reverse transcribe the RNA input (about 0.45 to 1 ug). A single record per CDR3 protein comes from TCRdb applying MiXCR to the immunoSEQ multiplex PCR reads. The table has approximately 190,000 distinct CDR3 sequences, approximately 96% seen once. The CD8+ and CD4+ T cells were negatively isolated, with the TEMRA cells enriched by FACS. Trimming removed 3 bases at V and 0 bases at J, with 12 bases between. This CDR3 has 17 residues. Looked up from germline, CDR1 is KGHSH and CDR2 is LQKENI. This chain connects TRBV18 to TRBJ2-6, with no clear D. The clonotype originates from a human donor with Susac syndrome. The sample was CD4+ T cells from PBMCs. CDR3 in amino acids: CASSPTELSSGANVLTF. The CDR3 bases are TGTGCCAGCTCACCGACTGAACTGAGCTCTGGGGCCAACGTCCTGACTTTC.